This T cell receptor (beta chain) came from a study of a mutant IDH1 vaccine in newly diagnosed glioma. As to time point: week 23, last vaccination. The content of each vaccine dose was 300 ug of mutant IDH1 20-mer peptide, and topical imiquimod accompanied it. V lost 6 bases and J lost 8, with 15 bases in between. Germline CDR1 and CDR2: SGHRS and YFSETQ. This CDR3 contains 13 residues. The table came from immunoSEQ multiplex PCR; TCRdb's copy has only in-frame clones and leaves some out. This table has around 30,000 clones, 65% to 85% appearing once. As regards this clone: Its specificity is not known.

The receptor was derived from a woman younger than 30 with glioma. The specimen comprised PBMCs, sampled from a glioma patient whose treatment included an IDH1 peptide vaccine. The rearrangement uses TRBV5-1 and TRBJ2-1; no definite D call. The CDR3 loop is CASTQTPRDEQFF. CDR3 DNA: TGCGCCAGCACCCAAACCCCTAGGGATGAGCAGTTCTTC.